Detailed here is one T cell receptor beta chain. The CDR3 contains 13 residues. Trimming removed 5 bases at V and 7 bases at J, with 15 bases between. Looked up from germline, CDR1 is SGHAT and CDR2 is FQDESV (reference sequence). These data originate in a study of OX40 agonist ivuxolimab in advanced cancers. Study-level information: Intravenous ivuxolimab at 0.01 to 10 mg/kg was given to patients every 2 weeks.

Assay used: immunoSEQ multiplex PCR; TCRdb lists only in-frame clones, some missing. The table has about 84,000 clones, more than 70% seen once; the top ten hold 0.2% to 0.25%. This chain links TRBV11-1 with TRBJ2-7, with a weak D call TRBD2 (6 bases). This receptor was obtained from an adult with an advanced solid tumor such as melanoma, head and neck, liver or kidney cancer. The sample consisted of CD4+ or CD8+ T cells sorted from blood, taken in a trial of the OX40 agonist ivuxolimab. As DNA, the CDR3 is TGTGCCAGCAGCGGGACTGCAGACGGGGAGCAGTACTTC. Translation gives CASSGTADGEQYF.